This is a list of T cell receptor beta chains from one sample in a study of regulatory T cells in long-lasting Graves disease. Using its own MiXCR run on the multiplex PCR reads, TCRdb lists one record per CDR3 protein. The sample lists 300,000 to 400,000 distinct CDR3 sequences, roughly a sixth seen once, with approximately 22% in the top ten. The sequences come from peripheral blood mononuclear cells (PBMCs), collected at new diagnosis, from a patient treated with antithyroid drugs. The source is a female donor with Graves disease. Both conserved end residues are part of each CDR3. A D gene is named only where the DNA matches it firmly. Clone size, where shown, is once, few, many, or a class for clones that have expanded.

v_call: TRBV6-1; j_call: TRBJ1-6; d_call: -; clone_size: many; cdr3_nt: TGTGCCAGCAATCGGGGGAATTCACCCCTCCACTTT; cdr3_aa: CASNRGNSPLHF
v_call: TRBV6-2/TRBV6-3; j_call: TRBJ1-2; d_call: TRBD1; clone_size: -; cdr3_nt: TGTGCCAGCAGACGCGGACAGGGTAATGGCTACACCTTC; cdr3_aa: CASRRGQGNGYTF
v_call: TRBV28; j_call: TRBJ2-1; d_call: TRBD2; clone_size: many; cdr3_nt: TGTGCCAGCAGCACGTTTCTGGTTAGAGCGGGGGGGAGTGAGCAGTTCTTC; cdr3_aa: CASSTFLVRAGGSEQFF
v_call: TRBV3-1; j_call: TRBJ2-3; d_call: -; clone_size: many; cdr3_nt: TGTGCCAGCACCAGGACAGACACAGATACGCAGTATTTT; cdr3_aa: CASTRTDTDTQYF
v_call: TRBV5-1; j_call: TRBJ1-2; d_call: -; clone_size: many; cdr3_nt: TGCGCCAGCAGCTTGGCTGTGCGGCCAGGGCTGTATTTTGGCCATGGCTACACCTTC; cdr3_aa: CASSLAVRPGLYFGHGYTF
v_call: TRBV7-8; j_call: TRBJ2-1; d_call: TRBD2; clone_size: once; cdr3_nt: TGTGCCAGCAGCGCACCGAGGCCCCGGCTAGCGGGCAATGAGCAGTTCTTC; cdr3_aa: CASSAPRPRLAGNEQFF
v_call: TRBV4-3; j_call: TRBJ2-3; d_call: TRBD2; clone_size: few; cdr3_nt: TGCGCCAGCAGCCAGCGGACTAGCGGGAGGCGGGGAGATACGCAGTATTTT; cdr3_aa: CASSQRTSGRRGDTQYF
v_call: TRBV3-1; j_call: TRBJ2-3; d_call: -; clone_size: many; cdr3_nt: TGTGCCAGCAGCCAAGCTCGCCTTTCTAGCACAGATACGCAGTATTTT; cdr3_aa: CASSQARLSSTDTQYF
v_call: TRBV5-4; j_call: TRBJ2-3; d_call: TRBD2; clone_size: -; cdr3_nt: TGTGCCAGCAGCCACGCCGGACTAGCGGCCACAGATACGCAGTATTTT; cdr3_aa: CASSHAGLAATDTQYF
v_call: TRBV11-2; j_call: TRBJ1-3; d_call: -; clone_size: many; cdr3_nt: TGTGCCAGCAGTCGAGGTCTCAGGAGCATCTCTGGAAACACCATATATTTT; cdr3_aa: CASSRGLRSISGNTIYF
v_call: TRBV25-1; j_call: TRBJ2-5; d_call: TRBD2; clone_size: few; cdr3_nt: TGTGCCAGCGGGGAGGTGGTAGCGGGGTCCCTTGAGACCCAGTACTTC; cdr3_aa: CASGEVVAGSLETQYF
v_call: TRBV28; j_call: TRBJ2-4; d_call: TRBD2; clone_size: many; cdr3_nt: TGTGCCAGCAGTTCACTAGCGGGGGAATATTTAGCCAAAAACATTCAGTACTTC; cdr3_aa: CASSSLAGEYLAKNIQYF
v_call: TRBV28; j_call: TRBJ2-3; d_call: TRBD1; clone_size: many; cdr3_nt: TGTGCCAGCAGGGCACAGGGGAAACCTAGCACAGATACGCAGTATTTT; cdr3_aa: CASRAQGKPSTDTQYF
v_call: TRBV7-2; j_call: TRBJ2-5; d_call: -; clone_size: many; cdr3_nt: TGTGCCAGCAGCCCAATGGCGGGAACTCAAGAGACCCAGTACTTC; cdr3_aa: CASSPMAGTQETQYF
v_call: TRBV12-3/TRBV12-4; j_call: TRBJ1-6; d_call: -; clone_size: -; cdr3_nt: TGTGCCAGCAGCCCCCCAGGGGCGGATTCACCCCTCCACTTT; cdr3_aa: CASSPPGADSPLHF
v_call: TRBV9; j_call: TRBJ2-3; d_call: -; clone_size: -; cdr3_nt: TGTGCCAGCAGCGTAGAGGAGACTAGGGGGGGGGCAGATACGCAGTATTTT; cdr3_aa: CASSVEETRGGADTQYF
v_call: TRBV29-1; j_call: TRBJ2-1; d_call: TRBD2; clone_size: many; cdr3_nt: TGCAGCGTTGAAGTGGGACTAGCGGGAGGGAGCGAGCAGTTCTTC; cdr3_aa: CSVEVGLAGGSEQFF
v_call: TRBV28; j_call: TRBJ1-2; d_call: -; clone_size: many; cdr3_nt: TGTGCCAGCAGTTCATCTACGAACCTTCGGACGGTCTATGGCTACACCTTC; cdr3_aa: CASSSSTNLRTVYGYTF
v_call: TRBV12-3/TRBV12-4; j_call: TRBJ1-2; d_call: -; clone_size: many; cdr3_nt: TGTGCCAGCAGTTTACTTCCAGGGGTTTATGGCTACACCTTC; cdr3_aa: CASSLLPGVYGYTF
v_call: TRBV2; j_call: TRBJ2-5; d_call: -; clone_size: many; cdr3_nt: TGTGCCAGCAGTGCTACGAGTGCTCAGTACTTC; cdr3_aa: CASSATSAQYF
v_call: TRBV4-1; j_call: TRBJ1-2; d_call: -; clone_size: -; cdr3_nt: TGCGCCAGCAGCCATCCACAGGGAGATGGCTACACCTTC; cdr3_aa: CASSHPQGDGYTF
v_call: TRBV29-1; j_call: TRBJ1-2; d_call: TRBD1; clone_size: many; cdr3_nt: TGCAGCGTTGATGAAGGGGGCCACCCCCTCTATGGCTACACCTTC; cdr3_aa: CSVDEGGHPLYGYTF
v_call: TRBV6-2/TRBV6-3; j_call: TRBJ1-1; d_call: -; clone_size: many; cdr3_nt: TGTGCCAGCAGTTACTCGGGTTTTACTGGTGAGGATGAAGCTTTCTTT; cdr3_aa: CASSYSGFTGEDEAFF
v_call: TRBV3-1; j_call: TRBJ2-2; d_call: TRBD1; clone_size: many; cdr3_nt: TGTGCCAGCAGCCAAGTTGGTCAGGGGGCGCTTACCGGGGAGCTGTTTTTT; cdr3_aa: CASSQVGQGALTGELFF
v_call: TRBV11-1; j_call: TRBJ2-7; d_call: -; clone_size: many; cdr3_nt: TGTGCCAGCAGCCCCCTGTGGGAGACTGCGGGGCTCGAGCAGTACTTC; cdr3_aa: CASSPLWETAGLEQYF
v_call: TRBV2; j_call: TRBJ2-3; d_call: -; clone_size: many; cdr3_nt: TGTGCCACCCCATTAGGGAGCTTGAGCACAGATACGCAGTATTTT; cdr3_aa: CATPLGSLSTDTQYF
v_call: TRBV12-3/TRBV12-4; j_call: TRBJ2-5; d_call: TRBD1; clone_size: many; cdr3_nt: TGTGCCAGCAGTCCATCGGGACAGGTTGGAGAGACCCAGTACTTC; cdr3_aa: CASSPSGQVGETQYF
v_call: TRBV9; j_call: TRBJ2-2; d_call: TRBD2; clone_size: many; cdr3_nt: TGTGCCAGCAGCGTAAGGCTAGCGGGGATGAACACCGGGGAGCTGTTTTTT; cdr3_aa: CASSVRLAGMNTGELFF
v_call: TRBV20-1; j_call: TRBJ1-3; d_call: -; clone_size: many; cdr3_nt: TGCAGTGCTAGAGATCCCGGAAACACCATATATTTT; cdr3_aa: CSARDPGNTIYF
v_call: TRBV19; j_call: TRBJ1-4; d_call: -; clone_size: -; cdr3_nt: TGTGCCAGTAGTATTTGGCAGGGCCCCGAAAAACTGTTTTTT; cdr3_aa: CASSIWQGPEKLFF
v_call: TRBV14; j_call: TRBJ1-6; d_call: TRBD1; clone_size: many; cdr3_nt: TGTGCCAGCAGCCTAACAGGGGACTCACCCCTCCACTTT; cdr3_aa: CASSLTGDSPLHF
v_call: TRBV20-1; j_call: TRBJ2-7; d_call: -; clone_size: -; cdr3_nt: TGCAGTGCTAAAGGCGGGACCTCCTACGAGCAGTACTTC; cdr3_aa: CSAKGGTSYEQYF
v_call: TRBV28; j_call: TRBJ2-1; d_call: -; clone_size: many; cdr3_nt: TGTGCCAGCAGTGAGAGAGGTATCGACAATGAGCAGTTCTTC; cdr3_aa: CASSERGIDNEQFF
v_call: TRBV12-3/TRBV12-4; j_call: TRBJ2-7; d_call: -; clone_size: many; cdr3_nt: TGTGCCAGCAGCGTGGTTGGCTACGAGCAGTACTTC; cdr3_aa: CASSVVGYEQYF
v_call: TRBV3-1; j_call: TRBJ2-5; d_call: -; clone_size: many; cdr3_nt: TGTGCCAGCAGCCAAGATCCGCAGACCCAGTACTTC; cdr3_aa: CASSQDPQTQYF
v_call: TRBV7-9; j_call: TRBJ2-5; d_call: TRBD1; clone_size: many; cdr3_nt: TGTGCCAGCAGCCTACAGGGGGCAGGGGAAGAGACCCAGTACTTC; cdr3_aa: CASSLQGAGEETQYF
v_call: TRBV5-4; j_call: TRBJ2-1; d_call: TRBD2; clone_size: many; cdr3_nt: TGTGCCAGCAGCTTAAAGGGACTAGCGGGATACAATGAGCAGTTCTTC; cdr3_aa: CASSLKGLAGYNEQFF
v_call: TRBV12-3/TRBV12-4; j_call: TRBJ1-5; d_call: TRBD1; clone_size: many; cdr3_nt: TGTGCCAGCAGTATCGGACAGGGAAGCAATCAGCCCCAGCATTTT; cdr3_aa: CASSIGQGSNQPQHF
v_call: TRBV28; j_call: TRBJ2-7; d_call: TRBD2; clone_size: many; cdr3_nt: TGTGCCAGCAGTTTATGGACCCCCACAGCGGGAGTTTACGAGCAGTACTTC; cdr3_aa: CASSLWTPTAGVYEQYF
v_call: TRBV28; j_call: TRBJ1-1; d_call: -; clone_size: many; cdr3_nt: TGTGCCAGCAGTTTCAGATTGGGGAACACTGAAGCTTTCTTT; cdr3_aa: CASSFRLGNTEAFF
v_call: TRBV7-8; j_call: TRBJ1-5; d_call: -; clone_size: few; cdr3_nt: TGTGCCAGCAGCTTAGAGGCGGGGTCCGGTCAGCCCCAGCATTTT; cdr3_aa: CASSLEAGSGQPQHF
v_call: TRBV27; j_call: TRBJ1-2; d_call: -; clone_size: -; cdr3_nt: TGTGCCAGCAGATCTGACTATGGCTACACCTTC; cdr3_aa: CASRSDYGYTF
v_call: TRBV5-1; j_call: TRBJ1-3; d_call: TRBD1; clone_size: few; cdr3_nt: TGCGCCAGCAGCTTGGGGGACAGCGGAGGAAACACCATATATTTT; cdr3_aa: CASSLGDSGGNTIYF
v_call: TRBV6-1; j_call: TRBJ1-1; d_call: TRBD1; clone_size: -; cdr3_nt: TGTGCCAGCAGTGGGGACGGGACAGGGGGCATGGGCACTGAAGCTTTCTTT; cdr3_aa: CASSGDGTGGMGTEAFF
v_call: TRBV7-2; j_call: TRBJ2-5; d_call: -; clone_size: many; cdr3_nt: TGTGCCAGCAGCTTAGCACCACATGAGACCCAGTACTTC; cdr3_aa: CASSLAPHETQYF
v_call: TRBV20-1; j_call: TRBJ2-5; d_call: -; clone_size: many; cdr3_nt: TGCAGTGCTAGTGACAGTACCTACCAAGAGACCCAGTACTTC; cdr3_aa: CSASDSTYQETQYF
v_call: TRBV5-4; j_call: TRBJ2-7; d_call: -; clone_size: many; cdr3_nt: TGTGCCAGCAGCTTCGCGACAGACCCCGAGCAGTACTTC; cdr3_aa: CASSFATDPEQYF
v_call: TRBV19; j_call: TRBJ2-7; d_call: TRBD2; clone_size: few; cdr3_nt: TGTGCCAGTAGTATAGGGGTAGCGGGGGACTCGAGCTCCTACGAGCAGTACTTC; cdr3_aa: CASSIGVAGDSSSYEQYF
v_call: TRBV10-1; j_call: TRBJ1-1; d_call: -; clone_size: many; cdr3_nt: TGCGCCAGCAGTGAGTCGCGCAGGAATACTGAAGCTTTCTTT; cdr3_aa: CASSESRRNTEAFF
v_call: TRBV9; j_call: TRBJ2-5; d_call: -; clone_size: many; cdr3_nt: TGTGCCAGCAGCGTAGGCAACGGAGCCCAAGAGACCCAGTACTTC; cdr3_aa: CASSVGNGAQETQYF
v_call: TRBV6-1; j_call: TRBJ1-1; d_call: TRBD1; clone_size: -; cdr3_nt: TGTGCCAGCACCTACAGGGGGACTACTGAAGCTTTCTTT; cdr3_aa: CASTYRGTTEAFF
v_call: TRBV2; j_call: TRBJ1-5; d_call: -; clone_size: many; cdr3_nt: TGTGCCAGCAGCTTCCGAGAACAGGGAAGTAGCAATCAGCCCCAGCATTTT; cdr3_aa: CASSFREQGSSNQPQHF
v_call: TRBV9; j_call: TRBJ1-1; d_call: TRBD1; clone_size: many; cdr3_nt: TGTGCCAGCAGCGTTGGACAGGGCTGGACTGAAGCTTTCTTT; cdr3_aa: CASSVGQGWTEAFF
v_call: TRBV18; j_call: TRBJ1-6; d_call: TRBD1; clone_size: -; cdr3_nt: TGTGCCAGCTCTCCGGGACAGAAGTTCAATTCACCCCTCCACTTT; cdr3_aa: CASSPGQKFNSPLHF
v_call: TRBV20-1; j_call: TRBJ1-5; d_call: -; clone_size: many; cdr3_nt: TGCAGTGCGATGGGTGGCGGAGCCCAGCCCCAGCATTTT; cdr3_aa: CSAMGGGAQPQHF
v_call: TRBV29-1; j_call: TRBJ2-5; d_call: -; clone_size: many; cdr3_nt: TGCAGCGTTGGTCCGGGACACCAAGATGAGACCCAGTACTTC; cdr3_aa: CSVGPGHQDETQYF
v_call: TRBV12-3/TRBV12-4; j_call: TRBJ1-1; d_call: TRBD1; clone_size: -; cdr3_nt: TGTGCCAGCAGTGAAGGGACAGTTGAAGCTTTCTTT; cdr3_aa: CASSEGTVEAFF